This T cell receptor beta chain was obtained from a study of cytomegalovirus exposure and HLA in healthy donors. Study details: Findings of an earlier analysis included under 140 million unique TCR beta sequences from 170 million or so T cells. General study results and limits: 150 to 200 TCR beta chains were listed as cytomegalovirus-associated. The likely origin of a cluster of highly shared sequence variants was a sequencing artifact.

Details on this clone: Its antigen remains unidentified.

This CDR3 is 13 amino acids long. Looked up from germline, CDR1 is SNHLY and CDR2 is FYNNEI. Trimming removed 7 bases from V and 6 bases from J, with 12 bases in between. Use of 60 Vbeta and 13 Jbeta primers characterized the PCR. Sequencing used immunoSEQ multiplex PCR; TCRdb keeps in-frame clones, though not all of them. The sample has approximately 110,000 clones, over 65% seen once. The sequence came from a woman under 40 in good health and CMV-seronegative. The rearrangement links TRBV2 to TRBJ1-4; D unclear. The source material was PBMCs. CDR3 in DNA: TGTGCCAGCATTCCTACAGTTTATGAAAAACTGTTTTTT. This translates into CASIPTVYEKLFF.